This T cell receptor beta chain was sequenced for a study of shared clonotypes between healthy human individuals. Concerning this clone itself: Its cognate antigen is unknown.

Here immunoSEQ multiplex PCR was the method, and the copy in TCRdb shows in-frame clones only, minus some. The top ten hold about 0.94% of the sample, which has around 990,000 clones, 60% to 80% seen once. Points from the study as a whole: Relative to their counterparts shared across all four donors, non-shared clonotypes exhibited diminished generation probabilities.

The germline gives CDR1 MDHEN, CDR2 SYDVKM. With 1 base removed from V and 4 bases from J, the gap between germline ends came to 8 bases. The CDR3 contains 14 residues. The specimen sequenced was memory CD4+ T cells from PBMCs. Subset given: CD45RA-negative fraction. This chain uses TRBV28 with TRBJ1-5; D is ambiguous. The TCR was taken from a man between 18 and 29 years old in good health. Some clones in this sample may be carry-over from other donors' samples. This CDR3 reads CASSLFPLNQPQHF. In DNA, the CDR3 is TGTGCCAGCAGTTTATTCCCCTTAAATCAGCCCCAGCATTTT.